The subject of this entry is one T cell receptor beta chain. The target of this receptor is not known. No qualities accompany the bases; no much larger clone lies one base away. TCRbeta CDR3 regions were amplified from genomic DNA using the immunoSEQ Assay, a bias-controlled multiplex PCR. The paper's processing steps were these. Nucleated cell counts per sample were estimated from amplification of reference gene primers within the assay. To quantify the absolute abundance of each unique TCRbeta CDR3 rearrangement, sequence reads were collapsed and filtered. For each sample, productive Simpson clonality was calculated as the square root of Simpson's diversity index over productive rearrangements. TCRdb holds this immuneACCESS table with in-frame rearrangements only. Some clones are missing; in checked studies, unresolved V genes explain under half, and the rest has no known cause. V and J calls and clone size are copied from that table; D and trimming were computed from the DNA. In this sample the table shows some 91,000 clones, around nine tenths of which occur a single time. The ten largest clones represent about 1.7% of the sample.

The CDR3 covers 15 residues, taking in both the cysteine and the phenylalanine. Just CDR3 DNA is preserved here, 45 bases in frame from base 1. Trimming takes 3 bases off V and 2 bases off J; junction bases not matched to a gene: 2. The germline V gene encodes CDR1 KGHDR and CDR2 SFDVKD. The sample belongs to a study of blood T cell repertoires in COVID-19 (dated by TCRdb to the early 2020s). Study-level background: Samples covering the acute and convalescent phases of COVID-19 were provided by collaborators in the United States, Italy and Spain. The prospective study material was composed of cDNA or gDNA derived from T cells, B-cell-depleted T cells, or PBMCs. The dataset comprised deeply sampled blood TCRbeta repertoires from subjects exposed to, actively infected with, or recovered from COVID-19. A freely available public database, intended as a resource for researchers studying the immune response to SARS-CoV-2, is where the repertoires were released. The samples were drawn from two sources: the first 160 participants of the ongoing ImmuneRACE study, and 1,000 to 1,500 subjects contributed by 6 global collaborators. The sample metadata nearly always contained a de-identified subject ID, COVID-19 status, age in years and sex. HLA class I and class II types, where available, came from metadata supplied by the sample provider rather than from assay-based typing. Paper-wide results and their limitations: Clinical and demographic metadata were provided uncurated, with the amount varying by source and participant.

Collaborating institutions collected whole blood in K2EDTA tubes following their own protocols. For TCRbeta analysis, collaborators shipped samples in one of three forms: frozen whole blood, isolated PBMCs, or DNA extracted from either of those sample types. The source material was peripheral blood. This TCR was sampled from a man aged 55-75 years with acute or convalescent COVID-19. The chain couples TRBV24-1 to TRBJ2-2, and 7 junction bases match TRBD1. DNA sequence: TGTGCCACCAGTGATGGGACAGTAAACACCGGGGAGCTGTTTTTT. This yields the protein CATSDGTVNTGELFF.